Listed here are 26 T cell receptor beta chains from one sample, sequenced in a study of CD8 T cells in Susac syndrome. Reverse transcription of roughly 0.5 to 1 ug RNA used random hexamers. TCRdb redid the calling of the immunoSEQ multiplex PCR reads with MiXCR, one entry per CDR3 protein. Here the sample spans about 430,000 distinct CDR3 sequences, more than 80% being singletons. The sequencing input was CD8+ T cells from PBMCs. The receptors come from a human donor with multiple sclerosis.

V gene TRBV29-1 combines with J gene TRBJ2-7; 9 nucleotides line up with TRBD1. Germline CDR1 and CDR2: SQVTM and ANQGSEA. V lost 3 bases to trimming and J lost 0 bases; unmatched junction nucleotides: 0. This CDR3 has 13 residues. The CDR3 DNA is TGCAGCGTTGAGACAGGGGGCTCCTACGAGCAGTACTTC. Its protein product is CSVETGGSYEQYF.

V and J are TRBV5-1 and TRBJ2-5; perhaps TRBD1 as D (5 bases). V lost 0 bases and J 1 base, leaving 10 bases between the germline ends. The CDR3 spans 15 residues. Germline V gives CDR1 SGHRS, CDR2 YFSETQ. CDR3 sequence: CASSLGRGSQETQYF. CDR3 DNA sequence: TGCGCCAGCAGCTTGGGAAGGGGTAGCCAAGAGACCCAGTACTTC. The full variable domain, rest sourced from reference TRBV5-1 and TRBJ2-5, is KAGVTQTPRYLIKTRGQQVTLSCSPISGHRSVSWYQQTPGQGLQFLFEYFSETQRNKGNFPGRFSGRQFSNSRSEMNVSTLELGDSALYLCASSLGRGSQETQYFGPGTRLLVL.

The genes are TRBV6-1 and TRBJ2-3; D uncertain. The CDR3 consists of 16 residues. V was trimmed by 5 bases and J by 0 bases, leaving 15 bases between them. Germline CDR1 and CDR2: MNHNS and SASEGT. The CDR3 is CASSRANRASTDTQYF. The CDR3 DNA reads TGTGCCAGCAGTAGGGCGAATCGTGCTAGCACAGATACGCAGTATTTT.

The chain recombines TRBV5-1 with TRBJ1-2; D gene unclear. V was pared by 2 bases and J by 3 bases, with 14 bases between. This CDR3 contains 15 residues. Germline V gene lookup returns CDR1 SGHRS and CDR2 YFSETQ. This chain's CDR3 is CASSFGLSLDYGYTF. DNA of the CDR3: TGCGCCAGCAGCTTCGGACTGTCTCTCGACTATGGCTACACCTTC.

The chain links TRBV12-3 or TRBV12-4 to TRBJ1-5; 8 nucleotides line up with TRBD1. Losses at the gene ends were 3 bases for V and 6 bases for J; bases not matched to a gene: 10. The CDR3 is made up of 16 amino acids. CDR3 sequence: CASSFRRQGAVQPQHF. The CDR3 coding sequence is TGTGCCAGCAGTTTTCGTCGTCAGGGGGCGGTTCAGCCCCAGCATTTT.

V and J are TRBV3-1 and TRBJ1-1, with 7 positions matching TRBD1. This CDR3 region has 15 residues. CDR1 is LGHDT and CDR2 is YNNKEL in the germline V gene (reference sequence). Trimming took 2 bases from V and 7 from J; bases not matched to a gene: 10. CDR3 sequence: CASSQWDSGGGEAFF. The CDR3 DNA sequence: TGTGCCAGCAGCCAATGGGACAGCGGAGGGGGTGAAGCTTTCTTT.

This clonotype was recorded a few times. This rearrangement joins TRBV6-5 to TRBJ1-5; 7 nucleotides agree with TRBD1. The CDR3 loop spans 15 amino acids. The J segment lost 4 bases and the V segment lost 0 bases, leaving 3 bases of the junction unmatched. CDR1 is MNHEY and CDR2 is SVGAGI in the germline V gene. The chain's CDR3 is CASSYSNRGNQPQHF. CDR3 DNA: TGTGCCAGCAGTTACTCGAACAGGGGAAATCAGCCCCAGCATTTT.

This chain links TRBV4-1 with TRBJ2-7; 7 nucleotides align to TRBD1. Germline lookup yields CDR1 MGHRA and CDR2 YSYEKL. Germline trimming cut 4 bases from V and 5 bases from J; bases unmatched to any gene: 8. This CDR3 is 14 amino acids long. CDR3 amino acids: CASSLRQGRHEQYF. The CDR3 nucleotides are TGCGCCAGCAGCCTCAGACAGGGTCGACACGAGCAGTACTTC.

In this sample, this clonotype turned up a few times. This chain links TRBV6-2 or TRBV6-3 with TRBJ2-2; D unresolved. V dropped 2 bases and J dropped 5 bases, with 3 bases sitting between them. This CDR3 spans 12 amino acids. Per germline, CDR1 MNHEY and CDR2 SVGEGT. CDR3: CASSYGTGELFF. The CDR3 DNA reads TGTGCCAGCAGTTACGGGACCGGGGAGCTGTTTTTT.

The CDR3 coding sequence is TGTGCCAGCAGTCTCTACGCAGGGGGAGGGAACACTGAAGCTTTCTTT. This sequence encodes CASSLYAGGGNTEAFF. The chain carries TRBV28 and TRBJ1-1; 7 nucleotides align to TRBD1. V lost 5 bases and J lost 1; bases outside the gene matches: 10. Germline CDR1 reads MDHEN; CDR2 reads SYDVKM. The CDR3 sequence is 16 residues long.

CDR3 loop: CSVAVLVLADTQYF. CDR3 coding DNA: TGCAGCGTTGCAGTGTTGGTTTTGGCAGATACGCAGTATTTT. The chain couples TRBV29-1 to TRBJ2-3; D remains ambiguous. Germline V lookup: CDR1 SQVTM, CDR2 ANQGSEA. The CDR3 consists of 14 residues. The V end lost 4 bases, the J end lost 4 bases, and 15 bases lay between the germline ends.

V is TRBV19 and J is TRBJ2-1; D is possibly TRBD1 or TRBD2 (5 bases each). The CDR3 totals 13 residues. The germline gives CDR1 LNHDA, CDR2 SQIVND (reference sequence). With 3 bases removed from V and 6 bases from J, the gap between germline ends came to 9 bases. The CDR3, as DNA: TGTGCCAGTAGTATCCGGGGCTCCAATGAGCAGTTCTTC. Protein: CASSIRGSNEQFF.

The V call is TRBV6-5, the J call TRBJ1-1, with D perhaps TRBD1 (6 bases). V was shortened by 4 bases and J by 1 base, with 16 bases between the two germline ends. Per the germline V gene, CDR1 is MNHEY and CDR2 is SVGAGI. This CDR3 region has 16 residues. CDR3 residues: CASSLGGGLGNTEAFF. The CDR3, as DNA: TGTGCCAGCAGTTTAGGAGGGGGGTTAGGGAACACTGAAGCTTTCTTT.

The table lists this clonotype with a few counts. J is TRBJ1-1 and V is TRBV6-2 or TRBV6-3; 8 bases match TRBD1. Trimming took 2 bases from V and 9 from J; bases not matched to a gene: 8. There are 14 residues in the CDR3. Germline CDR1 reads MNHEY; CDR2 reads SVGEGT. CDR3 in amino acids: CASSYGGGQGKAFF. The CDR3 DNA sequence: TGTGCCAGCAGTTACGGGGGCGGACAGGGAAAAGCTTTCTTT.

The chain carries TRBV11-2 and TRBJ1-3; no clear D. CDR3 length equals 17 residues. V was cut by 5 bases and J by 3 bases, with 20 bases left in between. Per germline, CDR1 SGHAT and CDR2 FQNNGV. CDR3 loop: CASSPREGAKNGNTIYF. CDR3 DNA: TGTGCCAGCAGCCCACGGGAGGGAGCTAAGAATGGAAACACCATATATTTT.

This chain connects TRBV3-1 to TRBJ2-3; D may be TRBD1 (8 bases). The CDR3 consists of 15 residues. Germline V lookup: CDR1 LGHDT, CDR2 YNNKEL (reference sequence). Trimming removed 6 bases at V and 5 bases at J, with 18 bases between. CDR3 protein: CASSDTGGEGDTQYF. The CDR3 coding sequence is TGTGCCAGCAGTGACACAGGGGGGGAAGGAGATACGCAGTATTTT.

The genes are TRBV5-4 and TRBJ2-5; tentative D call: TRBD2 (6 bases). Per the germline V gene, CDR1 is SGHNT and CDR2 is YYREEE (reference sequence). V was cut by 4 bases and J by 5 bases, with 18 bases left in between. The CDR3 has 15 residues. The CDR3 nucleotides read TGTGCCAGCAGCCCGGGTGGAGGGTGGGGGGAGACCCAGTACTTC. Protein product: CASSPGGGWGETQYF.

V gene TRBV18 combines with J gene TRBJ1-3; 8 bases are a match to TRBD1. Trimming removed 3 bases from V and 0 bases from J; junction bases left unmatched: 7. Germline loops: CDR1 KGHSH, CDR2 LQKENI. CDR3 length: 17 amino acids. In DNA, the CDR3 is TGTGCCAGCTCACCTCGACAGGGGAAATCCTCTGGAAACACCATATATTTT. Its translation: CASSPRQGKSSGNTIYF.

The chain is built from TRBV4-1 and TRBJ2-7, with D unclear. This CDR3 has 14 residues. Germline V CDR1 and CDR2: MGHRA, YSYEKL. Trimming took 0 bases from V and 3 from J, leaving 9 bases between them. The CDR3 protein is CASSQEDGFYEQYF. The CDR3 DNA sequence: TGCGCCAGCAGCCAAGAAGACGGATTCTACGAGCAGTACTTC.

The genes are TRBV2 and TRBJ1-4; no firm D call. Deletions cut 4 bases from V and 8 bases from J, with 17 bases between. The CDR3 runs to 15 residues. Germline V CDR1 and CDR2: SNHLY, FYNNEI. The CDR3: CASSVLGRVKEKLFF. DNA of the CDR3: TGTGCCAGCAGTGTCCTTGGGCGAGTGAAGGAAAAACTGTTTTTT.

The V and J genes are TRBV28 and TRBJ2-5; D perhaps matches TRBD2 (6 bases). The CDR3 loop spans 14 amino acids. In germline, CDR1 is MDHEN, CDR2 SYDVKM. Trimming pared 2 bases from V and 9 bases from J, leaving 16 bases between. CDR3 protein: CASSLARWGVAQYF. The CDR3 nucleotides are TGTGCCAGCAGTTTAGCCAGGTGGGGGGTGGCCCAGTACTTC.

The V gene is TRBV6-4, the J gene TRBJ2-1, with 7 positions matching TRBD2. This CDR3 comprises 15 residues. With V trimmed by 2 bases and J by 2 bases, 3 bases remained unmatched. Germline CDR1 and CDR2: MRHNA and SNTAGT. This CDR3 reads CASSDGGEAYNEQFF. CDR3 DNA: TGTGCCAGCAGTGACGGGGGGGAGGCCTACAATGAGCAGTTCTTC.

There are a few counts of this clonotype. The CDR3 nucleotides are TGTGCCAGCAGTCAAAGGCCAACGAACCCGAACACTGAAGCTTTCTTT. Translation: CASSQRPTNPNTEAFF. This chain joins TRBV6-1 and TRBJ1-1; D not resolved. The ends were cut back, 5 bases at V and 1 base at J, with 17 bases in the middle. The CDR3 spans 16 residues. The germline CDR1 and CDR2 sequences are MNHNS and SASEGT.

The chain combines TRBV6-5 with TRBJ2-1, with 7 bases fitting TRBD2. Germline CDR1 is MNHEY and CDR2 is SVGAGI. CDR3 length: 15 residues. Losses at the gene ends were 5 bases for V and 4 bases for J; bases not matched to a gene: 8. The CDR3 is CASSQVAGQYNEQFF. The DNA for the CDR3 is TGTGCCAGCAGTCAAGTAGCGGGCCAATACAATGAGCAGTTCTTC.

The rearrangement uses TRBV12-3 or TRBV12-4 and TRBJ2-5; D not certain. V lost 10 bases and J lost 5, with 17 bases in between. The CDR3 runs 13 residues. The CDR3 coding sequence is TGTGCCATCCAAGGCAACCATTCTGAGACCCAGTACTTC. Its protein product is CAIQGNHSETQYF.

Here the CDR3 reads CSARDGGLIREEAFF. CDR3 sequence (DNA): TGCAGTGCTAGAGATGGCGGCTTAATAAGAGAAGAAGCTTTCTTT. This rearrangement joins TRBV20-1 to TRBJ1-1; the D is unclear. CDR1 is DFQATT, CDR2 SNEGSKA, per germline (reference sequence). There are 15 residues in the CDR3. With 0 bases removed from V and 8 bases from J, the gap between germline ends came to 19 bases.